This entry lists 30 T cell receptor beta chains sequenced from one sample in a study of blood T cell repertoires in COVID-19. Measured with immunoSEQ multiplex PCR; TCRdb has only the in-frame clones, and not every one. The profile covers about 260,000 clones, with around 87% appearing a single time and about 2.5% taken by the ten largest. The specimen sequenced was peripheral blood. The receptors originated from a woman between 45 and 60 years old with acute or convalescent COVID-19.

This clone was recorded a few times. The chain employs TRBV30 and TRBJ2-1; maybe TRBD1 (5 bases). Per the germline V gene, CDR1 is GTSNPN and CDR2 is SVGIG (reference sequence). The CDR3 extends over 16 amino acids. V gave up 1 base and J gave up 5 bases, with 18 bases separating them. CDR3 loop: CAWSGPPVQGNNEQFF. The CDR3 region has the DNA TGTGCCTGGAGTGGGCCCCCGGTTCAGGGCAACAATGAGCAGTTCTTC.

In DNA form, the CDR3 reads TGTGCCAGTAGTATCCGGGACAGGGGAGGCTATGGCTACACCTTC. Protein sequence: CASSIRDRGGYGYTF. V gene TRBV19 combines with J gene TRBJ1-2, with 10 bases fitting TRBD1. V gave up 3 bases and J gave up 4 bases; unmatched junction bases: 5. CDR3 length equals 15 residues. Germline V gene lookup returns CDR1 LNHDA and CDR2 SQIVND (reference sequence).

This clone was seen just once. The chain joins TRBV5-1 to TRBJ2-7; 8 bases are shared with TRBD2. This CDR3 comprises 16 residues. Germline values: CDR1 SGHRS, CDR2 YFSETQ. Germline trimming cut 2 bases from V and 3 bases from J; bases unmatched to any gene: 10. This CDR3 reads CASSFESPGGLYEQYF. CDR3 coding DNA: TGCGCCAGCAGCTTTGAATCCCCGGGAGGGCTCTACGAGCAGTACTTC.

The chain carries TRBV25-1 and TRBJ2-7; 10 nucleotides line up with TRBD1. The germline gives CDR1 MGHDK, CDR2 SYGVNS. V was pared by 3 bases and J by 3 bases, with 5 bases of the junction left unmatched. This CDR3 contains 15 residues. CDR3 sequence (DNA): TGTGCCAGCAGTGACGGGACAGGGGAAAACTACGAGCAGTACTTC. Translation: CASSDGTGENYEQYF.

The CDR3 nucleotides read TGTGCCAGTAGTATAGTACTAGCGGCTAATCTCTACGAGCAGTACTTC. Translating it yields CASSIVLAANLYEQYF. The chain couples TRBV19 to TRBJ2-7; TRBD2 aligns across 8 bases. The junction had 8 bases not matched to a gene; V was cut back by 1 base and J by 3 bases. The CDR3 extends over 16 amino acids. CDR1 and CDR2 (germline): LNHDA, SQIVND (reference sequence). Variable domain in full (rest from reference TRBV19 and TRBJ2-7): DGGITQSPKYLFRKEGQNVTLSCEQNLNHDAMYWYRQDPGQGLRLIYYSQIVNDFQKGDIAEGYSVSREKKESFPLTVTSAQKNPTAFYLCASSIVLAANLYEQYFGPGTRLTVT.

CDR3 nucleotide sequence: TGTGCCAGCAGCCCTTTAACTAGCGGGAGGGCCAGAAGTTATACGCAGTATTTT. Encoded protein: CASSPLTSGRARSYTQYF. The rearrangement uses TRBV5-6 and TRBJ2-3; 13 bases map to TRBD2. Germline loops: CDR1 SGHDT, CDR2 YYEEEE. The CDR3 is 18 residues long. After removal of 4 bases from V and 7 bases from J, the junction contained 15 bases not matched to a gene.

This sequence joins TRBV19 and TRBJ2-5; 8 positions match TRBD1. V lost 7 bases and J lost 3; bases outside the gene matches: 4. Germline CDR1 and CDR2: LNHDA and SQIVND (reference sequence). CDR3 length: 13 amino acids. Here the CDR3 DNA reads TGTGCCAGTATGGACAGGGTTAAAGAGACCCAGTACTTC. Translated: CASMDRVKETQYF.

The rearrangement joins TRBV19 to TRBJ1-5; 9 bases match TRBD1. This CDR3 is built from 15 residues. V trimming: 1 base; J trimming: 5 bases; junction bases outside the gene matches: 3. The germline CDR1 and CDR2 sequences are LNHDA and SQIVND (reference sequence). DNA for the CDR3: TGTGCCAGTAGTATAGGACAGGGGGAGGATCAGCCCCAGCATTTT. It encodes CASSIGQGEDQPQHF.

The chain is built from TRBV7-2 and TRBJ1-3; perhaps TRBD1 as D (6 bases). The CDR3 consists of 14 residues. Trimming shortened V by 4 bases and J by 2 bases, and 9 bases separated the two germline ends. CDR1 SGHTA and CDR2 FQGNSA come from the germline V gene. The CDR3: CASSWTEAGNTIYF. The CDR3 DNA follows: TGTGCCAGCAGCTGGACAGAAGCTGGAAACACCATATATTTT.

This chain links TRBV5-1 with TRBJ2-3, with a weak D call TRBD2 (5 bases). Germline CDR1 reads SGHRS; CDR2 reads YFSETQ. V lost 1 base and J lost 5, with 14 bases in between. The CDR3 totals 15 residues. The CDR3 nucleotides read TGCGCCAGCAGCTTGAGCGGCTACCCTGGAGATACGCAGTATTTT. Encoded protein: CASSLSGYPGDTQYF.

The rearrangement joins TRBV27 to TRBJ2-2; possible D gene TRBD2, 6 bases. V lost 5 bases and J lost 5, with 12 bases in between. There are 14 residues in the CDR3. Germline CDR1 and CDR2: MNHEY and SMNVEV (reference sequence). The CDR3 here is CASSPTRQTGELFF. CDR3 coding DNA: TGTGCCAGCAGTCCGACTAGACAAACCGGGGAGCTGTTTTTT.

The V call is TRBV6-5, the J call TRBJ2-7, with TRBD1 as a possible D gene (5 bases). Germline CDR1 MNHEY, CDR2 SVGAGI. The CDR3 is 15 amino acids. V dropped 8 bases and J dropped 0 bases, with 17 bases sitting between them. CDR3 loop: CASARGLGSSYEQYF. CDR3 sequence (DNA): TGTGCCAGCGCAAGGGGTTTGGGAAGCTCCTACGAGCAGTACTTC.

The chain has TRBV24-1 and TRBJ2-1, with TRBD2 identical over 9 bases. Germline CDR1 reads KGHDR; CDR2 reads SFDVKD. V lost 7 bases, J lost 4 bases, and 13 bases stayed unmatched. The CDR3 totals 17 residues. Here the CDR3 DNA reads TGTGCCACCAGCTATAATAGCGGGAGTGTTGATTACAATGAGCAGTTCTTC. It codes for CATSYNSGSVDYNEQFF.

This clone was counted a single time. The V gene is TRBV4-2, the J gene TRBJ2-1, with 9 bases identical to TRBD2. J was trimmed by 7 bases and V by 1 base; bases with no gene match: 14. Germline loops: CDR1 LGHNA, CDR2 YNFKEQ. CDR3 length: 18 residues. DNA for the CDR3: TGTGCCAGCAGCCAAGTGAAGGGGAGGCCTAGCGGGACAAATGAGCAGTTCTTC. Protein: CASSQVKGRPSGTNEQFF.

Note on this clone: The junction shows a germline mismatch at one end, possibly a read error. This chain connects TRBV20-1 to TRBJ2-7; 8 bases fit TRBD1. This CDR3 is 14 amino acids long. Germline CDR1 is DFQATT and CDR2 is SNEGSKA (reference sequence). Written as DNA, the CDR3 is TGCAGTGCTAGTCTTTCAGGGGGCTCCGACGAGCAGTACTTC. Translating gives CSASLSGGSDEQYF.

This chain uses TRBV29-1 with TRBJ2-7; D is unresolved. The CDR3 consists of 12 residues. CDR1 and CDR2 (germline): SQVTM, ANQGSEA. Trimming pared 1 base from V and 7 bases from J, leaving 11 bases between. The DNA for the CDR3 is TGCAGCGTTGAAGTACCAGGCACGGAGCAGTACTTC. It encodes CSVEVPGTEQYF.

The chain uses TRBV6-5 and TRBJ1-6; D ambiguous. Germline V gives CDR1 MNHEY, CDR2 SVGAGI. This CDR3 is built from 12 residues. V was shortened by 5 bases and J by 7 bases, with 6 bases between the two germline ends. Here the CDR3 DNA reads TGTGCCAGCAGTCGTTTAAATTCACCCCTCCACTTT. Translated: CASSRLNSPLHF.

The V gene is TRBV5-4, the J gene TRBJ1-1, with 12 positions matching TRBD1. The CDR3 has 14 residues. Trimming at V came to 5 bases and at J to 11 bases, leaving 10 bases not matched to a gene. Looked up from germline, CDR1 is SGHNT and CDR2 is YYREEE (reference sequence). CDR3 amino acids: CASSGGQGAPGAFF. CDR3 sequence (DNA): TGTGCCAGCAGTGGGGGACAGGGGGCTCCGGGGGCTTTCTTT.

This chain uses TRBV5-1 with TRBJ1-2; 10 positions match TRBD1. The V gene end was trimmed by 5 bases and the J gene end by 5 bases; junction bases not matched to a gene: 9. CDR3 length: 15 amino acids. The germline V gene encodes CDR1 SGHRS and CDR2 YFSETQ. The CDR3: CASSSNPGQGYGYTF. The CDR3 DNA reads as TGCGCCAGCAGTTCCAACCCGGGACAGGGGTATGGCTACACCTTC.

This clone occurred once. V is TRBV9 and J is TRBJ2-2; TRBD1 matches at 9 bases. The trim removed 3 bases at V and 1 base at J, leaving 4 bases unmatched. The germline gives CDR1 SGDLS, CDR2 YYNGEE. CDR3 length: 16 amino acids. CDR3 protein: CASSGPGQGNTGELFF. CDR3 nucleotide sequence: TGTGCCAGCAGCGGACCGGGACAGGGGAACACCGGGGAGCTGTTTTTT.

The chain links TRBV7-3 to TRBJ1-2, with TRBD1 matching 7 bases. The CDR3 spans 17 residues. V dropped 5 bases and J dropped 2; count of bases not matched to a gene: 14. CDR1 is SGHTA, CDR2 FQGTGA, per germline. CDR3 in DNA: TGTGCCAGCAGCCCATCCCGGGACAGCCACTTCAACTATGGCTACACCTTC. This codes for CASSPSRDSHFNYGYTF.

The V gene is TRBV20-1, the J gene TRBJ2-7, with a possible D match to TRBD1 (6 bases). The germline CDR1 and CDR2 sequences are DFQATT and SNEGSKA (reference sequence). V lost 3 bases, J lost 1 base, and 10 bases lay in between. This CDR3 spans 13 amino acids. The CDR3 sequence: CSASRDTSYEQYF. The CDR3 DNA reads as TGCAGTGCTAGTAGGGACACTTCCTACGAGCAGTACTTC.

The chain joins TRBV7-2 to TRBJ1-2, with 7 positions matching TRBD1. V was pared by 1 base and J by 8 bases, with 10 bases of the junction left unmatched. Germline assignment: CDR1 SGHTA and CDR2 FQGNSA. The CDR3 contains 15 residues. CDR3 sequence: CASSLVSRQGNGYTF. CDR3 DNA sequence: TGTGCCAGCAGCTTAGTGTCGAGACAGGGTAACGGCTACACCTTC.

This chain links TRBV6-5 with TRBJ2-3, with 9 bases identical to TRBD2. CDR3 length: 15 amino acids. V trimming: 2 bases; J trimming: 2 bases; junction bases outside the gene matches: 2. Germline-derived CDR1 and CDR2 are MNHEY and SVGAGI. CDR3 sequence: CASSYASGNTDTQYF. The CDR3, as DNA: TGTGCCAGCAGTTACGCTAGCGGGAACACAGATACGCAGTATTTT.

V usage is TRBV28 and J usage is TRBJ2-6; maybe TRBD2 (5 bases). Trimming pared 8 bases from V and 4 bases from J, leaving 12 bases between. The CDR3 runs 14 residues. From germline, CDR1 is MDHEN and CDR2 SYDVKM. CDR3 loop: CASPRERGANVLTF. The DNA of the CDR3 is TGTGCCAGCCCAAGGGAGAGAGGGGCCAACGTCCTGACTTTC.

V gene TRBV5-4 combines with J gene TRBJ2-2, with 9 bases identical to TRBD2. The CDR3 contains 17 residues. V dropped 4 bases and J dropped 8; count of bases not matched to a gene: 15. Germline V CDR1 and CDR2: SGHNT, YYREEE (reference sequence). The CDR3 protein is CASSPGGAGGPQGELFF. The CDR3 region has the DNA TGTGCCAGCAGCCCCGGAGGAGCGGGAGGCCCTCAGGGGGAGCTGTTTTTT.

This chain uses TRBV5-1 with TRBJ1-2, with a possible D match to TRBD1 (5 bases). CDR3 length equals 13 residues. Looked up from germline, CDR1 is SGHRS and CDR2 is YFSETQ. The germline V and J ends were trimmed by 4 bases and 1 base, with 8 bases remaining between them. CDR3 nucleotide sequence: TGCGCCAGCAGCCAAGACAGTAACTATGGCTACACCTTC. Protein sequence: CASSQDSNYGYTF.

The V gene is TRBV27, the J gene TRBJ1-2; possible D gene TRBD1, 6 bases. The CDR3 consists of 14 residues. The germline gives CDR1 MNHEY, CDR2 SMNVEV (reference sequence). V lost 7 bases to trimming and J lost 5 bases, with 17 bases between them. CDR3 residues: CASNPPQGPYGYTF. The CDR3, as DNA: TGTGCCAGCAATCCTCCACAGGGTCCGTATGGCTACACCTTC.

The chain couples TRBV3-1 (or the pseudogene TRBV3-2) to TRBJ2-7; D is possibly TRBD1 (5 bases). V was pared by 1 base and J by 6 bases, with 13 bases between. Per germline, CDR1 LGHDT and CDR2 YNNKEL (reference sequence). The CDR3 length is 14 residues. CDR3 in DNA: TGTGCCAGCAGCCAAGGCGTGGGGCCGGCCGAGCAGTACTTC. It encodes CASSQGVGPAEQYF.

The rearrangement uses TRBV3-1 (or the pseudogene TRBV3-2) and TRBJ2-3, with 8 bases identical to TRBD1. Germline V gene sequence: CDR1 LGHDT, CDR2 YNNKEL (reference sequence). Losses at the gene ends were 0 bases for V and 4 bases for J; bases not matched to a gene: 9. The CDR3 extends over 17 amino acids. The CDR3 sequence: CASSQDPAGGRADTQYF. The CDR3 DNA follows: TGTGCCAGCAGCCAAGATCCGGCAGGGGGCCGGGCAGATACGCAGTATTTT.